These 27 T cell receptor beta chains were sequenced from one sample in a study of blood T cell repertoires in COVID-19. The protocol was immunoSEQ multiplex PCR, while the TCRdb copy is restricted to in-frame clones and leaves out a portion. The sample carries about 190,000 clones, 65% to 85% recorded once. Sequencing used PBMCs or T cells enriched from blood (not recorded which). Source of these receptors: a woman aged 25 to 39 who had been exposed to COVID-19.

The chain employs TRBV19 and TRBJ2-6, with D possibly TRBD2 on 5 matching bases. Looked up from germline, CDR1 is LNHDA and CDR2 is SQIVND (reference sequence). This CDR3 comprises 16 residues. Trimming left V 5 bases short and J 0 bases short, with 11 bases between. CDR3 in amino acids: CASSPDGDSGANVLTF. The CDR3 bases are TGTGCCAGTAGTCCAGACGGGGACTCTGGGGCCAACGTCCTGACTTTC.

The chain couples TRBV11-2 to TRBJ2-7, with D perhaps TRBD1 (5 bases). This CDR3 has 13 residues. Germline V gene lookup returns CDR1 SGHAT and CDR2 FQNNGV. Trimming took 1 base from V and 7 from J, leaving 11 bases between them. The CDR3 loop reads CASSLVLGDEQYF. The CDR3 DNA reads TGTGCCAGCAGCTTAGTTCTAGGGGATGAGCAGTACTTC.

The V and J genes are TRBV6-5 and TRBJ1-1, with D hard to call. This CDR3 spans 13 amino acids. The V gene lost 6 bases and the J gene lost 3 bases, with 11 bases spanning the gap. Germline CDR1 and CDR2: MNHEY and SVGAGI. CDR3 amino acids: CASRKVGDTEAFF. The CDR3 DNA reads TGTGCCAGCAGAAAGGTGGGAGACACTGAAGCTTTCTTT.

This clone showed up just once. This chain uses TRBV6-6 with TRBJ1-5; possible D gene TRBD1, 6 bases. CDR1 is MNHNY, CDR2 SVGAGI, per germline (reference sequence). V was pared by 2 bases and J by 1 base, with 12 bases between. CDR3 length: 16 amino acids. The CDR3 protein is CASSYGGGGSNQPQHF. The CDR3 DNA is TGTGCCAGCAGTTACGGGGGGGGCGGAAGCAATCAGCCCCAGCATTTT.

The rearrangement joins TRBV28 to TRBJ2-5; TRBD1 agrees at 11 bases. This CDR3 has 15 residues. Germline V gene lookup returns CDR1 MDHEN and CDR2 SYDVKM. V trimming: 1 base; J trimming: 4 bases; junction bases outside the gene matches: 2. The CDR3 nucleotides are TGTGCCAGCAGTTTATCGGGACAGGGGGTAGAGACCCAGTACTTC. Translation: CASSLSGQGVETQYF.

V is TRBV11-2 and J is TRBJ1-2; 9 bases fit TRBD1. This CDR3 is 14 amino acids long. Losses at the gene ends were 5 bases for V and 4 bases for J; bases not matched to a gene: 5. Per germline, CDR1 SGHAT and CDR2 FQNNGV. The DNA of the CDR3 is TGTGCCAGCAGCCGGGGACAGGGCAGCTATGGCTACACCTTC. Translated, it gives CASSRGQGSYGYTF. The variable domain in full, with the rest retrieved from reference TRBV11-2 and TRBJ1-2, is EAGVAQSPRYKIIEKRQSVAFWCNPISGHATLYWYQQILGQGPKLLIQFQNNGVVDDSQLPKDRFSAERLKGVDSTLKIQPAKLEDSAVYLCASSRGQGSYGYTFGSGTRLTVV.

The chain is built from TRBV12-5 and TRBJ2-1, with a weak D call TRBD1 (8 bases). The CDR3 runs 15 residues. Germline V gene data show CDR1 as LGHNT and CDR2 as FRNRAP. Trimming shortened V by 0 bases and J by 7 bases, and 13 bases separated the two germline ends. CDR3 bases: TGTGCTAGTGGTTTGGTAATACAGGGGGGGAATGAGCAGTTCTTC. Translating it yields CASGLVIQGGNEQFF.

V and J are TRBV7-2 and TRBJ1-6; D call uncertain. V gave up 5 bases and J gave up 7 bases, with 12 bases separating them. The germline V gene encodes CDR1 SGHTA and CDR2 FQGNSA. The CDR3 extends over 14 amino acids. The CDR3 protein is CASSDRGGNSPLHF. As DNA, the CDR3 is TGTGCCAGCAGCGACCGGGGTGGAAATTCACCCCTCCACTTT.

V usage is TRBV9 and J usage is TRBJ1-2, with 9 nucleotides matching TRBD1. Germline lookup yields CDR1 SGDLS and CDR2 YYNGEE. Trimming at V came to 4 bases and at J to 8 bases, leaving 12 bases not matched to a gene. CDR3 size: 15 residues. This chain's CDR3 is CASSPGDRDFWGYTF. CDR3 DNA: TGTGCCAGCAGCCCCGGGGACAGGGATTTCTGGGGCTACACCTTC.

The chain links TRBV4-1 to TRBJ1-5, with TRBD1 as a possible D gene (5 bases). Trimming took 3 bases from V and 2 from J, leaving 14 bases between them. Germline-derived CDR1 and CDR2 are MGHRA and YSYEKL. CDR3 size: 16 residues. The chain's CDR3 is CASSQGRGGGNQPQHF. The CDR3, as DNA: TGCGCCAGCAGCCAGGGGCGGGGAGGGGGCAATCAGCCCCAGCATTTT.

The J gene is TRBJ2-2, the V gene TRBV6-2 or TRBV6-3; 12 bases line up with TRBD2. Trimming at V came to 7 bases and at J to 0 bases, leaving 21 bases not matched to a gene. CDR3 size: 22 residues. Germline CDR1 and CDR2: MNHEY and SVGEGT. Here the CDR3 reads CASTPRPSRGLAGRANTGELFF. The CDR3 bases are TGTGCCAGCACCCCCCGGCCGTCCCGTGGACTAGCGGGGCGAGCGAACACCGGGGAGCTGTTTTTT.

The CDR3 region is CASSLGWDRAVFDGYTF. The CDR3 bases are TGTGCCAGCAGCTTGGGATGGGACAGGGCCGTTTTTGATGGCTACACCTTC. The chain couples TRBV11-2 to TRBJ1-2; 9 bases align to TRBD1. The ends lost 3 bases at V and 6 bases at J; junction bases unmatched: 14. Germline lookup yields CDR1 SGHAT and CDR2 FQNNGV. The CDR3 runs 17 residues.

A single count supports this clone. The genes are TRBV19 and TRBJ2-2; 7 positions match TRBD1. The CDR3 extends over 15 amino acids. The junction had 6 bases not matched to a gene; V was cut back by 5 bases and J by 3 bases. CDR1 and CDR2 from the germline V gene are LNHDA and SQIVND (reference sequence). CDR3 amino acids: CASSLAGGYTGELFF. The DNA of the CDR3 is TGTGCCAGTAGTCTGGCAGGGGGTTACACCGGGGAGCTGTTTTTT. The entire variable domain, with the rest obtained from reference TRBV19 and TRBJ2-2, is as follows: DGGITQSPKYLFRKEGQNVTLSCEQNLNHDAMYWYRQDPGQGLRLIYYSQIVNDFQKGDIAEGYSVSREKKESFPLTVTSAQKNPTAFYLCASSLAGGYTGELFFGEGSRLTVL.

For this clone: Other DNA sequences within the sample encode an identical CDR3. The V gene is TRBV7-2, the J gene TRBJ1-5; no definite D call. The germline V and J ends were trimmed by 1 base and 4 bases, with 5 bases remaining between them. Germline CDR1 and CDR2: SGHTA and FQGNSA. The CDR3 covers 13 residues. In DNA, the CDR3 is TGTGCCAGCAGCTTAGTGGAGAATCAGCCCCAGCATTTT. As protein: CASSLVENQPQHF.

The genes are TRBV3-1 (or the pseudogene TRBV3-2) and TRBJ1-1; no clear D. Germline V gene sequence: CDR1 LGHDT, CDR2 YNNKEL (reference sequence). This CDR3 comprises 16 residues. V lost 2 bases and J 0 bases, leaving 13 bases between the germline ends. The CDR3 sequence is CASSQLTVRMNTEAFF. Here the CDR3 DNA reads TGTGCCAGCAGCCAATTAACTGTGCGCATGAACACTGAAGCTTTCTTT.

The chain links TRBV18 to TRBJ1-1; TRBD1 is a possible D gene (6 bases). Per germline, CDR1 KGHSH and CDR2 LQKENI. The CDR3 sequence is 18 residues long. The V and J ends lost 2 bases and 4 bases respectively, with 23 bases between them. CDR3 bases: TGTGCCAGCTCACCAAGGGGGGGCGACAGTTTGGGATTCACTGAAGCTTTCTTT. Translating gives CASSPRGGDSLGFTEAFF.

V usage is TRBV5-1 and J usage is TRBJ1-3, with TRBD1 as a possible D gene (6 bases). This CDR3 is built from 15 residues. The V and J ends lost 3 bases and 4 bases respectively, with 14 bases between them. Per germline, CDR1 SGHRS and CDR2 YFSETQ. This CDR3 reads CASSSTGTTGNTIYF. The CDR3 DNA follows: TGCGCCAGCAGCTCGACGGGGACAACGGGAAACACCATATATTTT.

The chain carries TRBV7-2 and TRBJ1-4; 8 bases match TRBD1. Germline V gene lookup returns CDR1 SGHTA and CDR2 FQGNSA. The V and J ends lost 9 bases and 8 bases, in that order; junction bases with no gene match: 8. CDR3 length equals 13 residues. DNA for the CDR3: TGTGCCAGAGAGACAGGGGAGGGGGAAAAACTGTTTTTT. Translated, it gives CARETGEGEKLFF. The full variable domain, with the rest looked up from reference TRBV7-2 and TRBJ1-4, is GAGVSQSPSNKVTEKGKDVELRCDPISGHTALYWYRQSLGQGLEFLIYFQGNSAPDKSGLPSDRFSAERTGGSVSTLTIQRTQQEDSAVYLCARETGEGEKLFFGSGTQLSVL.

V gene TRBV5-6 combines with J gene TRBJ1-2; D is unresolved. The CDR3 has 13 amino acids. Trimming pared 6 bases from V and 2 bases from J, leaving 11 bases between. Germline V CDR1 and CDR2: SGHDT, YYEEEE. CDR3 bases: TGTGCCAGCAAAGAGCAGGCCAACTATGGCTACACCTTC. It codes for CASKEQANYGYTF.

This clone is a singleton in its sample. The CDR3 loop reads CASSYATVFPPYEQYF. CDR3 bases: TGTGCCAGCAGTTACGCGACAGTTTTTCCACCCTACGAGCAGTACTTC. This chain joins TRBV6-6 and TRBJ2-7; D possibly corresponds to TRBD1 (5 bases). V lost 2 bases and J lost 2, with 16 bases in between. This CDR3 is 16 amino acids long. From germline, CDR1 is MNHNY and CDR2 SVGAGI (reference sequence).

This chain links TRBV3-1 (or the pseudogene TRBV3-2) with TRBJ1-5; 7 nucleotides match TRBD1. CDR3 size: 14 residues. Germline assignment: CDR1 LGHDT and CDR2 YNNKEL (reference sequence). J was trimmed by 6 bases and V by 6 bases; bases with no gene match: 8. The CDR3 reads CASSDREEGQPQHF. For the CDR3, the DNA is TGTGCCAGCAGTGACAGGGAAGAAGGTCAGCCCCAGCATTTT.

This clone was seen only a few times. V and J are TRBV2 and TRBJ1-2; TRBD1 matches 12 bases. With 8 bases clipped from V and 8 bases from J, the junction kept 9 bases outside the gene matches. CDR3 size: 14 residues. CDR1 SNHLY and CDR2 FYNNEI come from the germline V gene. In nucleotides, the CDR3 is TGTGCCAGCCATGACCGGGACAGGGGGCCAGGCTACACCTTC. Translating it yields CASHDRDRGPGYTF. Complete variable domain (other parts from reference TRBV2 and TRBJ1-2): EPEVTQTPSHQVTQMGQEVILRCVPISNHLYFYWYRQILGQKVEFLVSFYNNEISEKSEIFDDQFSVERPDGSNFTLKIRSTKLEDSAMYFCASHDRDRGPGYTFGSGTRLTVV.

The rearrangement links TRBV29-1 to TRBJ1-1, with TRBD1 matching over 9 bases. The CDR3 consists of 14 residues. The V gene's germline CDR1 is SQVTM and CDR2 ANQGSEA. V dropped 7 bases and J dropped 4; count of bases not matched to a gene: 10. CDR3 DNA sequence: TGCAGCGGGGAACAGGGGGCGCGGGGCACTGAAGCTTTCTTT. Translated, it gives CSGEQGARGTEAFF.

The chain couples TRBV30 to TRBJ2-3; D is undetermined. CDR1 and CDR2 (germline): GTSNPN, SVGIG (reference sequence). CDR3 length: 13 amino acids. The V gene lost 2 bases and the J gene lost 3 bases, with 9 bases spanning the gap. The CDR3 DNA reads as TGTGCCTGGAGTATCCGGGTGACAGATACGCAGTATTTT. Protein product: CAWSIRVTDTQYF.

The rearrangement uses TRBV11-1 and TRBJ1-6, with 7 bases aligning to TRBD1. CDR1 and CDR2 from the germline V gene are SGHAT and FQDESV (reference sequence). The CDR3 is made up of 15 amino acids. V gave up 3 bases and J gave up 6 bases; unmatched junction bases: 5. The CDR3 sequence is CASSLRGTVNSPLHF. For the CDR3, the DNA is TGTGCCAGCAGCTTGAGAGGGACAGTTAATTCACCCCTCCACTTT.

There are a few counts of this clone. The genes are TRBV4-1 and TRBJ1-4, with a weak D call TRBD1 (5 bases). Trimming removed 1 base from V and 0 bases from J, with 9 bases in between. CDR1 is MGHRA, CDR2 YSYEKL, per germline. The CDR3 runs 16 residues. The CDR3 reads CASSQGWGATNEKLFF. As DNA, the CDR3 is TGCGCCAGCAGCCAAGGATGGGGCGCAACTAATGAAAAACTGTTTTTT.

The gene calls are TRBV5-1 and TRBJ2-2; the D gene could be TRBD1 or TRBD2 (6 bases each). The V gene's germline CDR1 is SGHRS and CDR2 YFSETQ. This CDR3 is built from 16 residues. V was shortened by 4 bases and J by 4 bases, with 17 bases between the two germline ends. The chain's CDR3 is CASSLEGRGSTGELFF. DNA for the CDR3: TGCGCCAGCAGCCTGGAGGGCAGGGGCAGCACCGGGGAGCTGTTTTTT.